The clone carrying this T cell receptor (beta chain) is a singleton in its sample. As yet, its antigen is unknown. These data are taken from a study of OX40 agonist ivuxolimab in advanced cancers. On the study more broadly: Two cutaneous melanoma patients and one hepatocellular carcinoma patient, three in all, had partial responses. Study-wide results and limits: The specificity for antigen of the expanded peripheral T cells was not determined. Relative to CD4+, CD8+ T cells held more expanded clones on average.

Profiled with immunoSEQ multiplex PCR; TCRdb holds only in-frame clones, not every one. This sample carries about 96,000 clones, about 92% of them seen once, and the ten largest clones take about 1.5%. The input for sequencing was CD4+ or CD8+ T cells sorted from blood, taken in a trial of the OX40 agonist ivuxolimab. The receptor was derived from an adult with an advanced solid tumor such as melanoma, head and neck, liver or kidney cancer.

The CDR3, as DNA: TGTGCGTCGTCCCTGGGACTCAACAATGAGCAGTTCTTC. Protein: CASSLGLNNEQFF. This chain connects TRBV30 to TRBJ2-1; D is possibly TRBD2 (6 bases). Per the germline V gene, CDR1 is GTSNPN and CDR2 is SVGIG (reference sequence). This CDR3 spans 13 amino acids. Full variable domain (outside the CDR3, taken from reference TRBV30 and TRBJ2-1): SQTIHQWPATLVQPVGSPLSLECTVEGTSNPNLYWYRQAAGRGLQLLFYSVGIGQISSEVPQNLSASRPQDRQFILSSKKLLLSDSGFYLCASSLGLNNEQFFGPGTRLTVL.